Listed below are T cell receptor beta chains from one sample, sequenced in a study of control samples from healthy donors and cancer patients. Method: immunoSEQ multiplex PCR; TCRdb's copy keeps in-frame clones and lacks some. The table shows tens of thousands of clones, with roughly 93% occurring only once. Sequences were obtained from PBMCs. Every receptor here comes from a woman aged 40 to 50 with lung cancer. Both conserved end residues are part of each CDR3. Each record gives: CDR3 protein, CDR3 DNA, clone size, D gene, J gene, V gene. D genes are given only for firm matches. The listing skips clone size in some rows; elsewhere it reads once, few, many or a size class.

cdr3_aa: CASSARGYSNQPQHF; cdr3_nt: TGTGCCAGCAGTGCACGCGGATATAGCAATCAGCCCCAGCATTTT; clone_size: .; d_call: .; j_call: TRBJ1-5; v_call: TRBV27
cdr3_aa: CASARGRGELGSSYNSPLHF; cdr3_nt: TGTGCCAGCGCCCGGGGACGAGGGGAGCTGGGGAGCTCCTATAATTCACCCCTCCACTTT; clone_size: few; d_call: .; j_call: TRBJ1-6; v_call: TRBV27
cdr3_aa: CASSQAHSLGETQYF; cdr3_nt: TGTGCCAGCAGCCAAGCGCACTCCCTGGGGGAGACCCAGTACTTC; clone_size: .; d_call: .; j_call: TRBJ2-5; v_call: TRBV4-2
cdr3_aa: CASSFTQGSTGELFF; cdr3_nt: TGTGCCAGCTCATTCACCCAGGGATCCACCGGGGAGCTGTTTTTT; clone_size: .; d_call: .; j_call: TRBJ2-2; v_call: TRBV18
cdr3_aa: CASAGTQNTEAFF; cdr3_nt: TGTGCCAGTGCCGGGACGCAGAACACTGAAGCTTTCTTT; clone_size: .; d_call: .; j_call: TRBJ1-1; v_call: TRBV7-9
cdr3_aa: CASSQVRTGAYGYTF; cdr3_nt: TGTGCCAGCAGCCAAGTCAGAACGGGAGCCTATGGCTACACCTTC; clone_size: .; d_call: .; j_call: TRBJ1-2; v_call: TRBV3-1/TRBV3-2
cdr3_aa: CAITWDRQNTEAFF; cdr3_nt: TGTGCCATCACCTGGGACAGACAGAACACTGAAGCTTTCTTT; clone_size: .; d_call: TRBD1; j_call: TRBJ1-1; v_call: TRBV10-3
cdr3_aa: CASSIISWGGEKLFF; cdr3_nt: TGTGCCAGTAGTATAATCTCTTGGGGGGGTGAAAAACTGTTTTTT; clone_size: .; d_call: .; j_call: TRBJ1-4; v_call: TRBV19
cdr3_aa: CASKQGGWDTEAFF; cdr3_nt: TGTGCCAGTAAACAGGGGGGGTGGGACACTGAAGCTTTCTTT; clone_size: .; d_call: TRBD1; j_call: TRBJ1-1; v_call: TRBV6-5
cdr3_aa: CASSYWQYGYTF; cdr3_nt: TGTGCCAGTAGCTATTGGCAGTATGGCTACACCTTC; clone_size: .; d_call: .; j_call: TRBJ1-2; v_call: TRBV19
cdr3_aa: CASSIPGAAGELFF; cdr3_nt: TGTGCCAGTAGTATACCAGGGGCGGCCGGGGAGCTGTTTTTT; clone_size: .; d_call: .; j_call: TRBJ2-2; v_call: TRBV19
cdr3_aa: CASTPGTLPFSNYGYTF; cdr3_nt: TGTGCCAGCACCCCGGGGACGCTCCCGTTCTCTAACTATGGCTACACCTTC; clone_size: .; d_call: .; j_call: TRBJ1-2; v_call: TRBV5-8
cdr3_aa: CASSPRWRPEAFF; cdr3_nt: TGTGCCAGCAGTCCTCGCTGGAGACCTGAAGCTTTCTTT; clone_size: .; d_call: .; j_call: TRBJ1-1; v_call: TRBV28
cdr3_aa: CAWSVAGGFPYEQYF; cdr3_nt: TGTGCCTGGAGTGTAGCGGGGGGCTTCCCATACGAGCAGTACTTC; clone_size: .; d_call: TRBD2; j_call: TRBJ2-7; v_call: TRBV30
cdr3_aa: CASSQAYTDTQYF; cdr3_nt: TGCGCCAGCAGCCAGGCCTACACAGATACGCAGTATTTT; clone_size: .; d_call: .; j_call: TRBJ2-3; v_call: TRBV4-1
cdr3_aa: CASRRDLYNEQFF; cdr3_nt: TGTGCCAGCCGGCGGGACCTCTACAATGAGCAGTTCTTC; clone_size: .; d_call: .; j_call: TRBJ2-1; v_call: TRBV12-3/TRBV12-4
cdr3_aa: CASSSPGTGKSRIQYF; cdr3_nt: TGTGCCAGCAGCTCCCCCGGAACAGGGAAGTCAAGGATTCAGTACTTC; clone_size: .; d_call: .; j_call: TRBJ2-4; v_call: TRBV7-2